These 18 T cell receptor beta chains were all obtained from the same sample, sequenced in a study of neoadjuvant anti-PD-1 for oral cavity cancer (dated by TCRdb to the early 2020s). This specimen's time point label, interpreted: before neoadjuvant nivolumab. The library was obtained by the immunoSEQ multiplex PCR assay. Held by TCRdb, this immuneACCESS table contains in-frame sequences only and omits some clones. Under half of the omission traces to an unresolved V gene where checked; the cause of the rest is unknown. The sample has approximately 74,000 clones on record, 84% of them singletons. The ten largest clones add up to 3.1% of the sample. The material was PBMCs, obtained before nivolumab (anti-PD-1) treatment. All receptors derive from a person between 35 and 79 years old with oral cavity squamous cell carcinoma.

This rearrangement joins TRBV7-3 to TRBJ2-1; tentatively, D is TRBD1 (6 bases). V lost 5 bases to trimming and J lost 4 bases, with 12 bases between them. The V gene's germline CDR1 is SGHTA and CDR2 FQGTGA. This CDR3 has 14 amino acids. CDR3 DNA sequence: TGTGCCAGCAGCCAAGGAAGGGGGTACAATGAGCAGTTCTTC. This gives the protein CASSQGRGYNEQFF. The full variable domain, rest sourced from reference TRBV7-3 and TRBJ2-1, is GAGVSQTPSNKVTEKGKYVELRCDPISGHTALYWYRQSLGQGPEFLIYFQGTGAADDSGLPNDRFFAVRPEGSVSTLKIQRTERGDSAVYLCASSQGRGYNEQFFGPGTRLTVL.

This clone was seen at least ten times. This sequence joins TRBV2 and TRBJ2-7; tentative D call: TRBD1 (6 bases). V was pared by 6 bases and J by 3 bases, with 15 bases between. There are 14 residues in the CDR3. Looked up from germline, CDR1 is SNHLY and CDR2 is FYNNEI. The CDR3 DNA sequence: TGTGCCAGCAGAACTAGGGGGAGTTTCTACGAGCAGTACTTC. Protein sequence: CASRTRGSFYEQYF.

The V and J genes are TRBV7-8 and TRBJ1-2; weak D call: TRBD1 (6 bases). Trimming left V 5 bases short and J 4 bases short, with 17 bases between. The CDR3 consists of 15 residues. Germline V CDR1 and CDR2: SGHVS, FQNEAQ. The DNA for the CDR3 is TGTGCCAGCAGCCCCCATGGGGGGCAGTTCTATGGCTACACCTTC. Protein product: CASSPHGGQFYGYTF.

The chain carries TRBV6-6 and TRBJ1-2; D is possibly TRBD1 (6 bases). Trimming removed 6 bases at V and 4 bases at J, with 15 bases between. This CDR3 is 14 amino acids long. In germline, CDR1 is MNHNY, CDR2 SVGAGI (reference sequence). The CDR3 loop reads CASRMYTGSYGYTF. The DNA of the CDR3 is TGTGCCAGCAGAATGTACACAGGGAGCTATGGCTACACCTTC.

This clone was recorded many times. V gene TRBV5-1 combines with J gene TRBJ2-7, with D unresolved. The CDR3 covers 14 residues. CDR1 is SGHRS, CDR2 YFSETQ, per germline. Trimming cost V 3 bases and J 3 bases, with 13 bases left between them. CDR3 coding DNA: TGCGCCAGCAGCTCTGAAGGCGGCCTCTACGAGCAGTACTTC. This codes for CASSSEGGLYEQYF.

V usage is TRBV6-6 and J usage is TRBJ2-5; maybe TRBD2 (5 bases). Germline V lookup: CDR1 MNHNY, CDR2 SVGAGI (reference sequence). The CDR3 runs to 14 residues. The germline V and J ends were trimmed by 4 bases and 1 base, with 10 bases remaining between them. The CDR3 reads CASSFIGIQETQYF. The CDR3 nucleotides read TGTGCCAGCAGTTTTATCGGGATCCAAGAGACCCAGTACTTC.

This clone was observed a handful of times. The chain carries TRBV7-2 and TRBJ2-2; D is undetermined. The CDR3 consists of 13 residues. CDR1 is SGHTA and CDR2 is FQGNSA in the germline V gene. The V end lost 3 bases, the J end lost 4 bases, and 6 bases lay between the germline ends. This chain's CDR3 is CASSLRFTGELFF. The CDR3 DNA is TGTGCCAGCAGCTTGAGGTTCACCGGGGAGCTGTTTTTT.

This chain uses TRBV4-1 with TRBJ2-5, with a possible D match to TRBD2 (5 bases). The CDR3 spans 14 residues. The germline V gene has CDR1 MGHRA and CDR2 YSYEKL. Trimming shortened V by 1 base and J by 5 bases, and 11 bases separated the two germline ends. In DNA, the CDR3 is TGCGCCAGCAGCCAAGGCCCCTCGGGGGAGACCCAGTACTTC. Protein sequence: CASSQGPSGETQYF.

The genes are TRBV4-2 and TRBJ1-1; tentatively, D is TRBD1 (6 bases). The CDR3 spans 15 residues. Between the trimmed V and J ends, which lost 0 bases and 3 bases, there was a span of 11 bases. The germline V gene encodes CDR1 LGHNA and CDR2 YNFKEQ. The CDR3 DNA reads as TGTGCCAGCAGCCAAGATCCAGGGGTGGACACTGAAGCTTTCTTT. Protein: CASSQDPGVDTEAFF.

This clone was detected only once. The V gene is TRBV27, the J gene TRBJ1-1, with D uncertain. This CDR3 is 13 amino acids long. The V and J ends lost 5 bases and 4 bases respectively, with 11 bases between them. The germline gives CDR1 MNHEY, CDR2 SMNVEV (reference sequence). CDR3 sequence reads: CASSPPRGTEAFF. The CDR3 DNA sequence: TGTGCCAGCAGTCCTCCGCGGGGCACTGAAGCTTTCTTT.

V and J are TRBV5-1 and TRBJ2-2; maybe TRBD1 (6 bases). Between the trimmed V and J ends, which lost 3 bases and 4 bases, there was a span of 16 bases. The length of the CDR3 is 16 residues. In germline, CDR1 is SGHRS, CDR2 YFSETQ. CDR3 sequence: CASSSIPGQGTGELFF. CDR3 coding DNA: TGCGCCAGCAGCTCGATACCGGGACAAGGCACCGGGGAGCTGTTTTTT. The full variable domain, its missing parts supplied by reference TRBV5-1 and TRBJ2-2, is KAGVTQTPRYLIKTRGQQVTLSCSPISGHRSVSWYQQTPGQGLQFLFEYFSETQRNKGNFPGRFSGRQFSNSRSEMNVSTLELGDSALYLCASSSIPGQGTGELFFGEGSRLTVL.

The J gene is TRBJ2-7, the V gene TRBV29-1; 10 nucleotides align to TRBD2. The CDR3 is 14 residues long. The V segment lost 2 bases and the J segment 3 bases; nucleotides outside the gene matches: 4. CDR1 is SQVTM, CDR2 ANQGSEA, per germline. The CDR3 loop is CSVEIQREGYEQYF. The CDR3, as DNA: TGCAGCGTTGAAATCCAGCGGGAGGGCTACGAGCAGTACTTC.

This sequence joins TRBV10-3 and TRBJ2-5; D unclear. Germline V gene sequence: CDR1 ENHRY, CDR2 SYGVKD. V was shortened by 6 bases and J by 3 bases, with 11 bases between the two germline ends. This CDR3 has 13 amino acids. CDR3 sequence (DNA): TGTGCCATCAGCCTGCTAGACAAAGAGACCCAGTACTTC. This translates into CAISLLDKETQYF.

The chain is built from TRBV28 and TRBJ1-2; 11 bases line up with TRBD1. After removal of 6 bases from V and 7 bases from J, the junction contained 7 bases not matched to a gene. Germline V gene lookup returns CDR1 MDHEN and CDR2 SYDVKM. The CDR3 is 14 amino acids. CDR3 sequence reads: CASREPGQGGGYTF. Written as DNA, the CDR3 is TGTGCCAGCAGAGAACCGGGACAGGGGGGTGGCTACACCTTC.

This sequence joins TRBV7-8 and TRBJ1-3; D possibly corresponds to TRBD1 (5 bases). V gave up 5 bases and J gave up 0 bases, with 14 bases separating them. The CDR3 covers 16 residues. Germline CDR1 is SGHVS and CDR2 is FQNEAQ. CDR3 sequence (DNA): TGTGCCAGCAGCCTGACAGAAAGTCGCTCTGGAAACACCATATATTTT. Residues: CASSLTESRSGNTIYF.

The CDR3 is CASSYSTWGSGNTIYF. The CDR3 DNA reads as TGTGCCAGCAGTTACTCTACCTGGGGCTCTGGAAACACCATATATTTT. The rearrangement links TRBV6-5 to TRBJ1-3; D not resolved. Trimming cost V 0 bases and J 0 bases, with 9 bases left between them. Germline CDR1 MNHEY, CDR2 SVGAGI. This CDR3 has 16 residues.

The chain has TRBV6-6 and TRBJ1-5; TRBD1 aligns across 7 bases. Germline V gene sequence: CDR1 MNHNY, CDR2 SVGAGI (reference sequence). This CDR3 is built from 14 residues. After removal of 0 bases from V and 8 bases from J, the junction contained 4 bases not matched to a gene. The CDR3 DNA is TGTGCCAGCAGTTACTCCCAGGGGGGTGAGCCCCAGCATTTT. Encoded protein: CASSYSQGGEPQHF.

A few counts support this clone. The chain couples TRBV5-6 to TRBJ1-4; tentative D call: TRBD1 (5 bases). CDR3 length equals 14 residues. The V end lost 4 bases, the J end lost 7 bases, and 14 bases lay between the germline ends. Germline loops: CDR1 SGHDT, CDR2 YYEEEE. CDR3 in amino acids: CASSPRDGREKLFF. The CDR3, as DNA: TGTGCCAGCAGCCCCCGGGACGGGCGTGAAAAACTGTTTTTT.